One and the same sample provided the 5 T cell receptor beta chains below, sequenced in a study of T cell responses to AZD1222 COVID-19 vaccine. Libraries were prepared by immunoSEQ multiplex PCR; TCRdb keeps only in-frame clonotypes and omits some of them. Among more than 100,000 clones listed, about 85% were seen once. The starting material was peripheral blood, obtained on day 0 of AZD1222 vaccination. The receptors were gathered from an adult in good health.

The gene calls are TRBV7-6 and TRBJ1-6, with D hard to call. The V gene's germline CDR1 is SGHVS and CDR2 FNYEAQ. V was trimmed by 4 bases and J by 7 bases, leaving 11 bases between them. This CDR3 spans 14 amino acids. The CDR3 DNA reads TGTGCCAGCAGCTCACAGCCGTTCAATTCACCCCTCCACTTT. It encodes CASSSQPFNSPLHF.

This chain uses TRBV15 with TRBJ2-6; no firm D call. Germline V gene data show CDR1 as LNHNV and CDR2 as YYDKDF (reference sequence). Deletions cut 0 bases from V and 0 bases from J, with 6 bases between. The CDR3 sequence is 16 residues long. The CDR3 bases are TGTGCCACCAGCAGAGAGCCCCTCTCTGGGGCCAACGTCCTGACTTTC. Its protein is CATSREPLSGANVLTF.

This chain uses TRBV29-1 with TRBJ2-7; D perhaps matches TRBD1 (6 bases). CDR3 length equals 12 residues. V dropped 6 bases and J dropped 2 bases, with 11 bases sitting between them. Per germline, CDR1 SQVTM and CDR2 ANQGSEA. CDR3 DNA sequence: TGCAGCGTCACGACAGGAGCCTACGAGCAGTACTTC. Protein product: CSVTTGAYEQYF.

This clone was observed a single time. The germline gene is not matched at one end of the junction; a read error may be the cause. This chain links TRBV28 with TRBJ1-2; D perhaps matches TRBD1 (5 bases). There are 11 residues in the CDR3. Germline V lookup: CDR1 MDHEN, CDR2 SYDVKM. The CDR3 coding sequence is TGTGCCAGCAGCCAACGAGGGACCCTCTACTTC. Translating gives CASSQRGTLYF.

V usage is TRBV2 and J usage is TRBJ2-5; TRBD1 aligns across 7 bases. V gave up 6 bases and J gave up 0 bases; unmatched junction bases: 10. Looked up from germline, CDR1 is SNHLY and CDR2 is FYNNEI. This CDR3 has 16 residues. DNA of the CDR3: TGTGCCAGCAGGTTCGGACAGGTCCCGTACCAAGAGACCCAGTACTTC. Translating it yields CASRFGQVPYQETQYF. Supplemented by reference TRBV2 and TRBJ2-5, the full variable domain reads EPEVTQTPSHQVTQMGQEVILRCVPISNHLYFYWYRQILGQKVEFLVSFYNNEISEKSEIFDDQFSVERPDGSNFTLKIRSTKLEDSAMYFCASRFGQVPYQETQYFGPGTRLLVL.